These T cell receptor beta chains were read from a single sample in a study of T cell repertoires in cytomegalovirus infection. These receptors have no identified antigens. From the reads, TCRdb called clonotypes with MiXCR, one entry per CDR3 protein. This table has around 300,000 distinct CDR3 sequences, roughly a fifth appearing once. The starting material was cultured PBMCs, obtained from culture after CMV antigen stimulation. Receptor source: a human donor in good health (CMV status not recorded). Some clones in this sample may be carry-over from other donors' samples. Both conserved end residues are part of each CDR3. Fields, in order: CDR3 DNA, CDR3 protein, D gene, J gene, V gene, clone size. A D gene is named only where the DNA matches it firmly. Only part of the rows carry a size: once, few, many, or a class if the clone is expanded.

TGCGCCAGCAGCCCCCGGGACGCAGCCTCCTACGAGCAGTACTTC CASSPRDAASYEQYF . TRBJ2-7 TRBV4-1 .
TGTGCCAGCAGCTTTCCCGTCGGGAGATACGATGAGCAGTTCTTC CASSFPVGRYDEQFF . TRBJ2-1 TRBV11-2 .
TGCGCCAGCAGCCAAGCCCGGGGGCAAGACACTGAAGCTTTCTTT CASSQARGQDTEAFF . TRBJ1-1 TRBV4-3 .
TGTGCCAGCAGCTTAGACGCGGGAGGGTCCCGTGCGCAGTATTTT CASSLDAGGSRAQYF TRBD2 TRBJ2-3 TRBV7-2 many
TGTGCCAGCAGCTGGACTAGCGGGAGAGCTGAGCAGTTCTTC CASSWTSGRAEQFF TRBD2 TRBJ2-1 TRBV7-2 many
TGTGCCAGTAGTATCGGCTTACGGCTGGGGACCAAGATGACCGGGGAGCTGTTTTTT CASSIGLRLGTKMTGELFF . TRBJ2-2 TRBV19 .
TGTGCCAGCTCCTCCCGGGGGCAATCCTACGAGCAGTACTTC CASSSRGQSYEQYF . TRBJ2-7 TRBV7-2 .
TGCAGTGCTAGAGATTGGGGGACTAGCGGGGTTGAGCAGTTCTTC CSARDWGTSGVEQFF TRBD2 TRBJ2-1 TRBV20-1 .
TGCGCCAGCAGCCAAAACAGCGGGAACCAAGAGACCCAGTACTTC CASSQNSGNQETQYF TRBD2 TRBJ2-5 TRBV4-3 .
TGTGCCAGCAGCCAGAGACTAGCGGGGGAATCCTACGAGCAGTACTTC CASSQRLAGESYEQYF TRBD2 TRBJ2-7 TRBV4-2 .
TGCAGTGCCAAGACTAGCAGAACTCCCAATGAGCAGTTCTTC CSAKTSRTPNEQFF TRBD2 TRBJ2-1 TRBV20-1 .
TGTGCCAGCAGCTCAACCTGGAATCAGCCCCAGCATTTT CASSSTWNQPQHF . TRBJ1-5 TRBV7-9 few
TGTGCCAGCAGGACAGGGCTTCTTGAGACCCAGTACTTC CASRTGLLETQYF TRBD1 TRBJ2-5 TRBV27 few
TGTGCCAGCAGCTTTACAGGTCGCGAGCAGTTCTTC CASSFTGREQFF . TRBJ2-1 TRBV7-8 few
TGTGCCAGCAGCTTAGGGTCGGCGGAATTTCAAGAGACCCAGTACTTC CASSLGSAEFQETQYF . TRBJ2-5 TRBV7-2 many
TGTGCCAGCAGCCCTCCCCTTGGGGACTACAATGAGCAGTTCTTC CASSPPLGDYNEQFF . TRBJ2-1 TRBV11-2 .
TGTGCCAGCAGTCGCAGCACCCGACACCGCTACACCTTC CASSRSTRHRYTF . TRBJ1-2 TRBV12-3/TRBV12-4 .
TGTGCCAGTAGTATCGGCGGGGCACCCACTGAAGCTTTCTTT CASSIGGAPTEAFF . TRBJ1-1 TRBV19 few
TGTGCCAGCAGTTTTCGACAGTTGAACACTGAAGCTTTCTTT CASSFRQLNTEAFF . TRBJ1-1 TRBV12-3/TRBV12-4 .
TGTGCCAGCCGGGACGCCCTACTCTACAATGAGCAGTTCTTC CASRDALLYNEQFF . TRBJ2-1 TRBV7-2 few
TGTGCCAGCAGCCCGAGGGGTTTAGCGGGAGGGCCCCACGAGCAGTACTTC CASSPRGLAGGPHEQYF TRBD2 TRBJ2-7 TRBV14 .
TGTGCCAGCAGCCTGCAGGGGGGCTATGGCTACACCTTC CASSLQGGYGYTF TRBD1 TRBJ1-2 TRBV7-2 many
TGCAGTGCTACGGACCAGATGGATACGCAGTATTTT CSATDQMDTQYF . TRBJ2-3 TRBV20-1 .
TGTGCCAGTCATAGCGGCTCAACGGGGGGTACGCAGTATTTT CASHSGSTGGTQYF TRBD2 TRBJ2-3 TRBV19 .
TGTGCCAGCAGCCTTGAGAGCACAGATACGCAGTATTTT CASSLESTDTQYF . TRBJ2-3 TRBV7-2 many
TGTGCCAGTAGTAAAAACAGGGGAGTAAACACTGAAGCTTTCTTT CASSKNRGVNTEAFF TRBD1 TRBJ1-1 TRBV19 .
TGTGCCAGCAGTTTGGTAGCGGGAGCCCACAATGAGCAGTTCTTC CASSLVAGAHNEQFF TRBD2 TRBJ2-1 TRBV28 few
TGTGCCACCAGTAGGGCGGGAGGAGAGACCCAGTACTTC CATSRAGGETQYF TRBD2 TRBJ2-5 TRBV24-1 many
TGTGCCAGCAGCCAAACCTCAAGGAGCGGGAGGAGCTCCTACAATGAGCAGTTCTTC CASSQTSRSGRSSYNEQFF TRBD2 TRBJ2-1 TRBV6-4 many
TGCAGTGCTAGACGTTCGGCGGAGACCCAGTACTTC CSARRSAETQYF . TRBJ2-5 TRBV20-1 many
TGTGCCAGCAGCTTCCCGTCCGGGACAGGGCAAGAGACCCAGTACTTC CASSFPSGTGQETQYF TRBD1 TRBJ2-5 TRBV7-9 once
TGCGCCAGCAGCCCGGGACTAGAGGAGACCCAGTACTTC CASSPGLEETQYF TRBD2 TRBJ2-5 TRBV5-1 .
TGTGCCAGCAGCCCCCGGGACAGTCTTACCGGGGAGCTGTTTTTT CASSPRDSLTGELFF TRBD1 TRBJ2-2 TRBV11-3 .
TGTGCCAGCATCTCTAGCGCCTCCTCCTACAATGAGCAGTTCTTC CASISSASSYNEQFF . TRBJ2-1 TRBV7-9 .
TGCAGTGCTAGAGGGACTAGCGGGAGGGCCTCGAGCTCCTACAATGAGCAGTTCTTC CSARGTSGRASSSYNEQFF TRBD2 TRBJ2-1 TRBV20-1 .
TGTGCCAGCAGTGACCTGACAGGATTCACAGATACGCAGTATTTT CASSDLTGFTDTQYF . TRBJ2-3 TRBV6-1 few
TGCAGTGCTCTAGGGGTCGGGGAACAGCCCCAGCATTTT CSALGVGEQPQHF . TRBJ1-5 TRBV20-1 .
TGTGCCAGCAGTGAACTGGGGCGAGCTTTCTTT CASSELGRAFF . TRBJ1-1 TRBV6-1 .
TGTGCCAGCAGTTTAGGGGTAGCGGGAGTGGAAGAGACCCAGTACTTC CASSLGVAGVEETQYF TRBD2 TRBJ2-5 TRBV27 .
TGTGCCAGCAGCCGACCCGGCGAATTCTCTGAAGCTTTCTTT CASSRPGEFSEAFF . TRBJ1-1 TRBV7-2 .
TGTGCCAGCAGCTTCGGGACCAACGTCCTGACTTTC CASSFGTNVLTF . TRBJ2-6 TRBV5-6 few
TGTGCCAGCGGGTCCTCCTATAATTCACCCCTCCACTTT CASGSSYNSPLHF . TRBJ1-6 TRBV7-9 .
TGTGCCAGCAGCTTAGAAGGGACAGGGTTTGAAGCTTTCTTT CASSLEGTGFEAFF TRBD1 TRBJ1-1 TRBV11-2 many
TGTGCCAGCAGGGACAGGGGAAACACCATATATTTT CASRDRGNTIYF TRBD1 TRBJ1-3 TRBV2 .
TGTGCCAGCAGTCGACAGGGGGCTGATGAAAAACTGTTTTTT CASSRQGADEKLFF TRBD1 TRBJ1-4 TRBV28 .
TGTGCCAGCAGCCTGGTAGGGTCGGCCGGGACTAAGTTGTATTTT CASSLVGSAGTKLYF TRBD2 TRBJ2-3 TRBV7-2 many
TGTGCCTGGAGTGTAATTACAGGGAATTCACCCCTCCACTTT CAWSVITGNSPLHF . TRBJ1-6 TRBV30 .
TGTGCCAGCAGCTTAGCCCCCGGGCAGACTGGAAACACCATATATTTT CASSLAPGQTGNTIYF . TRBJ1-3 TRBV7-8 .
TGTGCCAGCAGTTTAAATGCGGGAAGGGGGGATGAGCAGTTCTTC CASSLNAGRGDEQFF . TRBJ2-1 TRBV28 few
TGTGCCAGCAGTTCTCAGGGCGGGACCCTTACCGGGTACTTC CASSSQGGTLTGYF . TRBJ2-7 TRBV28 few
TGTGCCAGCAGTTACCCAACTAGCGGGAGGGCCGGTACGAGGGAGTACTTC CASSYPTSGRAGTREYF TRBD2 TRBJ2-7 TRBV6-5 .